This TCR beta chain was captured in a study of cytomegalovirus exposure and HLA in healthy donors. Study-wide results and limits: As a later analysis showed, several of the most significant clusters appeared to be linked to common viral pathogens.

The CDR3 spans 16 residues. Per germline, CDR1 SGDLS and CDR2 YYNGEE. V shed 0 bases, J shed 2 bases, and the junction held 6 bases outside the gene matches. Turning to this clone: Its antigen remains unidentified.

Vbeta (60) and Jbeta (13) primers were used in the PCR. The repertoire was sequenced with immunoSEQ multiplex PCR; TCRdb's copy has only in-frame clones and lacks some. Among around 190,000 clones listed, around 90% were seen once. The sequenced sample consisted of PBMCs. The chain couples TRBV9 to TRBJ2-3, with 7 positions matching TRBD1. This clonotype was obtained from a boy younger than 10 in good health and CMV-seronegative. Here the CDR3 DNA reads TGTGCCAGCAGCGTAGGAAACAGGGGCATCACAGATACGCAGTATTTT. Its translation is CASSVGNRGITDTQYF.